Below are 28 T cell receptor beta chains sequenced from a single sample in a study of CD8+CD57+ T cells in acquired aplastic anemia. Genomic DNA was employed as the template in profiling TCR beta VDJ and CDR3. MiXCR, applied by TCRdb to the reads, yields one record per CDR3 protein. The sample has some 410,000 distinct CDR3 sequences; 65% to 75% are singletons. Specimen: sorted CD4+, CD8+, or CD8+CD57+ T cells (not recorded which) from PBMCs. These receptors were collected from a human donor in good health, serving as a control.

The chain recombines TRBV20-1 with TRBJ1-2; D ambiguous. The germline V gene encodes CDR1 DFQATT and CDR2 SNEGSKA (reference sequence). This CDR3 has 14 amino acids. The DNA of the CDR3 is TGCAGCGTTAGAGCACCGGGCGGGGACTATGGCTACACCTTC. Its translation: CSVRAPGGDYGYTF.

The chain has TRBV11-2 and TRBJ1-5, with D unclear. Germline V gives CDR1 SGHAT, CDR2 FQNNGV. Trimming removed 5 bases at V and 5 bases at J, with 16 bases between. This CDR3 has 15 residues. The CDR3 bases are TGTGCCAGCAGCCAAGATAATAGCGGGGATCAGCCCCAGCATTTT. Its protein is CASSQDNSGDQPQHF.

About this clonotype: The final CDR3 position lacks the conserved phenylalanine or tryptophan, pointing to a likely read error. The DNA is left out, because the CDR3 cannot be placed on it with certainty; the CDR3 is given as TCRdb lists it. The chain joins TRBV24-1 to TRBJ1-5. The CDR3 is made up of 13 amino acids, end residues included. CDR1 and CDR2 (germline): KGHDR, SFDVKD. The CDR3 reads CATSDTGRSSKQQ.

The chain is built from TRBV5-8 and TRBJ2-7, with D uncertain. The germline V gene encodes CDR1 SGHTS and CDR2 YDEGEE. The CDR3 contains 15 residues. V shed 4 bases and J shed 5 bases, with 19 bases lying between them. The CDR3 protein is CASSQRHKGSHEQYF. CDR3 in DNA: TGTGCCAGCAGCCAACGTCACAAGGGTTCTCACGAGCAGTACTTC.

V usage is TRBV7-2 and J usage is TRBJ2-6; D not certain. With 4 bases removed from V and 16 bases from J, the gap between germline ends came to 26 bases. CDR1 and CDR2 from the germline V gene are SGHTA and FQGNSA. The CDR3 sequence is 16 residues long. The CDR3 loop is CASSCVLCDRVFFLTF. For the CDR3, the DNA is TGTGCCAGCAGCTGCGTCCTGTGCGATAGGGTCTTTTTTCTGACTTTC.

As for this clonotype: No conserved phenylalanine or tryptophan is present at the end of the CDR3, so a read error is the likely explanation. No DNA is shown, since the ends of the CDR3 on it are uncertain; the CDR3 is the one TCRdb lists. The CDR3 spells CAISEPDRDYGFTL. The V gene is TRBV10-3, the J gene TRBJ1-2; the table calls TRBD1, which could not be checked here. The CDR3 has 14 amino acids, counting both end residues. Per the germline V gene, CDR1 is ENHRY and CDR2 is SYGVKD.

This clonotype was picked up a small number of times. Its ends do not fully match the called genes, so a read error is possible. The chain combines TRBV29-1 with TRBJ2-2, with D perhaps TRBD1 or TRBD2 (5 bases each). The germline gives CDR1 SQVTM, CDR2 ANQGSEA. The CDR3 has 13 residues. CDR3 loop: CSVGGQGTGELFF. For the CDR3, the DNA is TGCAGCGTTGGAGGGCAGGGAACCGGGGAGCTGTTCTTT.

Here the CDR3 reads CASSASTNKTQYF. The CDR3 DNA reads as TGTGCCAGCAGCGCAAGCACGAACAAGACCCAGTACTTC. This chain joins TRBV11-2 and TRBJ2-5; D gene unclear. Trimming took 5 bases from V and 6 from J, leaving 13 bases between them. Germline CDR1 reads SGHAT; CDR2 reads FQNNGV. This CDR3 contains 13 residues.

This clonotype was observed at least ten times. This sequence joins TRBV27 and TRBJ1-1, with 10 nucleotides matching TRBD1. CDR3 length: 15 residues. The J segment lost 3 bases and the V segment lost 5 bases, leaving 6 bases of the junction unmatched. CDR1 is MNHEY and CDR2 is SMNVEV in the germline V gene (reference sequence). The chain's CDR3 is CASSPRTGGDTEAFF. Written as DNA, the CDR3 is TGTGCCAGCAGTCCAAGGACAGGGGGAGACACTGAAGCTTTCTTT.

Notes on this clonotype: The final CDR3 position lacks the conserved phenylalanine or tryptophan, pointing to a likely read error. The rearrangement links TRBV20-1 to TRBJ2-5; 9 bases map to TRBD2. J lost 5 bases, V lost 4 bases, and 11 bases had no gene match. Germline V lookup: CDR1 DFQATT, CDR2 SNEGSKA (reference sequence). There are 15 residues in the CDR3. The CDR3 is CSATAASGTGETQYY. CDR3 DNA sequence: TGCAGTGCTACGGCCGCTAGCGGGACGGGGGAGACCCAGTACTAC.

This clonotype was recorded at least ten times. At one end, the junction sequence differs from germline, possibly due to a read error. CDR3 region: CASSLARGPYEQYF. In DNA, the CDR3 is TGTGCCAGCAGCTTGGCCAGGGGGCCGTACGAGCAGTACTTC. The rearrangement links TRBV5-1 to TRBJ2-7, with 8 bases fitting TRBD1. The CDR3 has 14 residues. Germline CDR1 is SGHRS and CDR2 is YFSETQ.

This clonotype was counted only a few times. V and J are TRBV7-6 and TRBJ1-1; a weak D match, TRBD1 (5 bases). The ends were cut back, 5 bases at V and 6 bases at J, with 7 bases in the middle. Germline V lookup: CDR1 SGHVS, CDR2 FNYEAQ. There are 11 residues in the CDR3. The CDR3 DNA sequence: TGTGCCAGCAGCGCAGGGCCTGAAGCTTTCTTT. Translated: CASSAGPEAFF.

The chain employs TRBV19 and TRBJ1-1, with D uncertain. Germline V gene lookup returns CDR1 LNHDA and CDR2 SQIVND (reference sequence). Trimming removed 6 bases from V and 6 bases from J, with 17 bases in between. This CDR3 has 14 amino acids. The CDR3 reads CASSAWRAGSEAFF. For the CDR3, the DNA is TGTGCCAGTAGCGCATGGAGGGCGGGCTCTGAAGCTTTCTTT.

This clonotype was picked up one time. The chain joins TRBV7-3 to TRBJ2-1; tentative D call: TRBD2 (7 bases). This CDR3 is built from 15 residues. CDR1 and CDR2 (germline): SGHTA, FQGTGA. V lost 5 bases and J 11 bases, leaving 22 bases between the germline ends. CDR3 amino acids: CASSGRAGAGGQQFF. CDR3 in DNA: TGTGCCAGCAGCGGAAGGGCGGGGGCTGGGGGTCAGCAGTTCTTC.

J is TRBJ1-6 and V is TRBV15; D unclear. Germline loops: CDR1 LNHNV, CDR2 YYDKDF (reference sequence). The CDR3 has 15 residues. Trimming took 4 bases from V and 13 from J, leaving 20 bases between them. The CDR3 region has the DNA TGTGCCACCAGCAAAGGAAGCTCCGATAATCCGCCCCTCCACTTT. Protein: CATSKGSSDNPPLHF.

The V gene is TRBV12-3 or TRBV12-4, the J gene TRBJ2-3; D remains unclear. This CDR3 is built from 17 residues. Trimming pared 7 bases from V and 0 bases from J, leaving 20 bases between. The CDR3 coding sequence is TGTGCCAGCACCCTCTCCCGGACCACAATAAGCACAGATACGCAGTATTTT. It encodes CASTLSRTTISTDTQYF.

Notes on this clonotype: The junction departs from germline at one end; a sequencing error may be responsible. Here the CDR3 reads CASGTPGAPYNGQLF. The CDR3, as DNA: TGCGCCAGCGGTACCCCCGGGGCCCCCTACAATGGGCAGCTCTTC. V gene TRBV7-2 combines with J gene TRBJ2-1, with D perhaps being TRBD1 or TRBD2 (5 bases each). The CDR3 is 15 amino acids. CDR1 and CDR2 from the germline V gene are SGHTA and FQGNSA.

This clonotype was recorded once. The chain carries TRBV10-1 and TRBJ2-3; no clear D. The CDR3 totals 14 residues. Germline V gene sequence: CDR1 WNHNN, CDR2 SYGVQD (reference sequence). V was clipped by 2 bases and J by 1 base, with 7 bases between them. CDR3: CASSERWGTDTQYF. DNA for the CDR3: TGCGCCAGCAGTGAGCGTTGGGGCACAGATACGCAGTATTTT.

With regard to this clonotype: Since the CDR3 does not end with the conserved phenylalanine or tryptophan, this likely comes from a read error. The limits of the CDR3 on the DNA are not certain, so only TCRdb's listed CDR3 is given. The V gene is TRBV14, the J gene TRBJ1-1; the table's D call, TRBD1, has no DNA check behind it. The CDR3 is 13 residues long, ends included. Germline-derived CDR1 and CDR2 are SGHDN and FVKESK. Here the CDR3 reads CASSFRGQTMGLI.

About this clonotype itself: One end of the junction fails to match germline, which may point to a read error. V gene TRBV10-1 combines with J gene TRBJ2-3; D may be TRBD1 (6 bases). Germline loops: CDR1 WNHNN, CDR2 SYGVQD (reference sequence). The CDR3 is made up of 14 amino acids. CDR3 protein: CAISEPRGTDTQYF. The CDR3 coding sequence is TGCGCCATCAGTGAGCCCAGGGGTACAGATACGCAGTATTTT.

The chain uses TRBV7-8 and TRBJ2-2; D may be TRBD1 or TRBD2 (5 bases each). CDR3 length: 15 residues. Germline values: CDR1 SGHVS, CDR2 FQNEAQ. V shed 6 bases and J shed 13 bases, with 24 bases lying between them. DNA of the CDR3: TGTGCCAGCAGTGTGGGGGTAGGGAACACCGGCGTGCTGTTTTTT. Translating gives CASSVGVGNTGVLFF.

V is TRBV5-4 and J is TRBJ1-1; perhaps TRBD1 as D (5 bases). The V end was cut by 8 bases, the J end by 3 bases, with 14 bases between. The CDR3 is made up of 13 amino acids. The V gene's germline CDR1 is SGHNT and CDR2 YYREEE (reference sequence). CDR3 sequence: CASSTGPYTEAFF. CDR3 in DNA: TGTGCCAGTAGTACAGGACCATACACTGAAGCTTTCTTT. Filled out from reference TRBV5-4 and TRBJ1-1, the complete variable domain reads ETGVTQSPTHLIKTRGQQVTLRCSSQSGHNTVSWYQQALGQGPQFIFQYYREEENGRGNFPPRFSGLQFPNYSSELNVNALELDDSALYLCASSTGPYTEAFFGQGTRLTVV.

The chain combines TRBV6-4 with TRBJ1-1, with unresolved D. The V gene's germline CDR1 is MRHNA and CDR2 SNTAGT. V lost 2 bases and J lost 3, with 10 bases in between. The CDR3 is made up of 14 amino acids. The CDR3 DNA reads TGTGCCAGCAGTGACGGACGTGGTCACACTGAAGCTTTCTTT. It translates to CASSDGRGHTEAFF.

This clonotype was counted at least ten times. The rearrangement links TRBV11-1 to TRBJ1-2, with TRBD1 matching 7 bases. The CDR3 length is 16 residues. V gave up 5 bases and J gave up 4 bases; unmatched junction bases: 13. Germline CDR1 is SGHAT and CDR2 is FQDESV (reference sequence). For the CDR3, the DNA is TGTGCCAGCAGCCGCTCAAACGACCGGGACAGCTATGGCTACACCTTC. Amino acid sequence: CASSRSNDRDSYGYTF.

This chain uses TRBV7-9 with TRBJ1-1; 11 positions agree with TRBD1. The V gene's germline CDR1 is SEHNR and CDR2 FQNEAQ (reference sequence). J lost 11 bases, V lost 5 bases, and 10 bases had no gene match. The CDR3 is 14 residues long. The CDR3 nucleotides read TGTGCCAGCAGCCCTAACCGGACAGGGGGCTGGGCTTTCTTT. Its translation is CASSPNRTGGWAFF.

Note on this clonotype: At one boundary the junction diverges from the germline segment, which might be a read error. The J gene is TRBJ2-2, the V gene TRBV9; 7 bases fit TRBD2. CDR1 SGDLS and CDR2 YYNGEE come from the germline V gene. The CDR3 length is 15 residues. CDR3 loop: CASSLSAGYAGVLFF. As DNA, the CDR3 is TGTGCCAGCAGCTTATCAGCGGGGTACGCCGGGGTGCTGTTTTTT. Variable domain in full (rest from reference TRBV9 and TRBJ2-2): DSGVTQTPKHLITATGQRVTLRCSPRSGDLSVYWYQQSLDQGLQFLIQYYNGEERAKGNILERFSAQQFPDLHSELNLSSLELGDSALYFCASSLSAGYAGVLFFGEGSRLTVL.

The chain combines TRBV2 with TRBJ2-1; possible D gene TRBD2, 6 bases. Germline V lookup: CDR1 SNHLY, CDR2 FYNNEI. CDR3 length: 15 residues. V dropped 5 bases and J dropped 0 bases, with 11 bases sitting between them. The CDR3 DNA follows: TGTGCCAGCAGTACCGGGACTCTCTCCTACAATGAGCAGTTCTTC. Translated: CASSTGTLSYNEQFF. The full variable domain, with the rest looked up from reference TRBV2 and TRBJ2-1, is EPEVTQTPSHQVTQMGQEVILRCVPISNHLYFYWYRQILGQKVEFLVSFYNNEISEKSEIFDDQFSVERPDGSNFTLKIRSTKLEDSAMYFCASSTGTLSYNEQFFGPGTRLTVL.

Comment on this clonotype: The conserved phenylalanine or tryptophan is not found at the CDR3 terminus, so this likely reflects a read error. The CDR3 is CAISEGHFDEQYY. CDR3 in DNA: TGTGCCATCAGTGAAGGACACTTCGACGAGCAGTACTAC. The chain carries TRBV10-3 and TRBJ2-7; possibly TRBD1 for D (5 bases). CDR1 ENHRY and CDR2 SYGVKD come from the germline V gene. The CDR3 runs 13 residues. Trimming stripped 3 bases from V and 5 bases from J, with 11 bases between.